These 16 T cell receptor beta chains were all obtained from the same sample, sequenced in a study of T cells in localized non-small cell lung cancer. Profiling relied on immunoSEQ multiplex PCR, and the TCRdb table lists in-frame clones only, not all of them. The sample has tens of thousands of clones; 87% are singletons. The material sequenced was peripheral blood, taken before any cancer treatment. All receptors come from a man aged 40 to 70 with stage I squamous cell lung carcinoma.

In this sample, this clone turned up once. This chain's CDR3 is CASSLWGQSYNEQFF. The CDR3 nucleotides read TGCGCCAGCAGCTTGTGGGGGCAGTCCTACAATGAGCAGTTCTTC. The rearrangement uses TRBV5-1 and TRBJ2-1; D may be TRBD1 (6 bases). Trimming shortened V by 1 base and J by 1 base, and 9 bases separated the two germline ends. Germline V gene data show CDR1 as SGHRS and CDR2 as YFSETQ. The CDR3 runs 15 residues.

This clone showed up just once. This chain links TRBV5-1 with TRBJ2-3; possibly TRBD2 for D (7 bases). V dropped 1 base and J dropped 2 bases, with 11 bases sitting between them. The CDR3 consists of 15 residues. Looked up from germline, CDR1 is SGHRS and CDR2 is YFSETQ. The CDR3 protein is CASSLIGGLTDTQYF. DNA for the CDR3: TGCGCCAGCAGCTTGATCGGGGGGCTCACAGATACGCAGTATTTT.

This clone has only one observation. V gene TRBV4-2 combines with J gene TRBJ2-6; D unresolved. Germline V gene lookup returns CDR1 LGHNA and CDR2 YNFKEQ. V was shortened by 1 base and J by 4 bases, with 17 bases between the two germline ends. The CDR3 is 18 amino acids. CDR3 in DNA: TGTGCCAGCAGCCAAGTCACTATCCTACCCCAGGGGGCCAACGTCCTGACTTTC. This encodes CASSQVTILPQGANVLTF.

The V call is TRBV5-1, the J call TRBJ1-1; D uncertain. The CDR3 has 21 amino acids. Germline lookup yields CDR1 SGHRS and CDR2 YFSETQ. Trimming pared 4 bases from V and 2 bases from J, leaving 33 bases between. The CDR3 region is CASSTVAPHRRAHKVNTEAFF. CDR3 nucleotides: TGCGCCAGCAGCACTGTCGCCCCCCATCGGAGGGCCCACAAAGTCAACACTGAAGCTTTCTTT. Together with reference TRBV5-1 and TRBJ1-1, the CDR3 gives the full variable domain: KAGVTQTPRYLIKTRGQQVTLSCSPISGHRSVSWYQQTPGQGLQFLFEYFSETQRNKGNFPGRFSGRQFSNSRSEMNVSTLELGDSALYLCASSTVAPHRRAHKVNTEAFFGQGTRLTVV.

The sample holds a few counts of this clone. The CDR3: CATSRDRDGSPLHF. The DNA for the CDR3 is TGTGCCACCAGCAGAGACAGGGACGGATCACCCCTCCACTTT. The chain employs TRBV15 and TRBJ1-6, with D possibly being TRBD1 (5 bases). Looked up from germline, CDR1 is LNHNV and CDR2 is YYDKDF (reference sequence). CDR3 length: 14 residues. V was cut by 0 bases and J by 10 bases, with 10 bases left in between.

The V gene is TRBV10-3, the J gene TRBJ1-5, with D tentatively TRBD1 (6 bases). Germline V gene lookup returns CDR1 ENHRY and CDR2 SYGVKD. CDR3 size: 15 residues. Trimming shortened V by 0 bases and J by 6 bases, and 12 bases separated the two germline ends. CDR3 coding DNA: TGTGCCATCAGTGAGTCGAAAGGACAGAGTCAGCCCCAGCATTTT. Amino acids: CAISESKGQSQPQHF.

This chain uses TRBV6-5 with TRBJ1-2; tentatively, D is TRBD1 (6 bases). This CDR3 contains 14 residues. Trimming took off 5 bases at V and 4 bases at J, with 14 bases between the two ends. CDR1 is MNHEY and CDR2 is SVGAGI in the germline V gene. CDR3 amino acids: CASSGMGGAYGYTF. The CDR3 bases are TGTGCCAGCAGTGGCATGGGGGGCGCCTATGGCTACACCTTC.

This clone was picked up a small number of times. The chain recombines TRBV6-5 with TRBJ1-1; 7 nucleotides agree with TRBD1. The trim removed 5 bases at V and 8 bases at J, leaving 2 bases unmatched. This CDR3 region has 11 residues. The germline V gene encodes CDR1 MNHEY and CDR2 SVGAGI. The CDR3 region is CASSRQGEAFF. As DNA, the CDR3 is TGTGCCAGCAGTAGACAGGGAGAAGCTTTCTTT.

This clone occurred a few times. The rearrangement uses TRBV4-3 and TRBJ2-3; D not certain. The CDR3 contains 14 residues. Deletions cut 4 bases from V and 2 bases from J, with 10 bases between. Germline V gene lookup returns CDR1 LGHNA and CDR2 YSLEER. The CDR3 coding sequence is TGCGCCAGCAGCCGCTACCAACTCACAGATACGCAGTATTTT. Amino acid sequence: CASSRYQLTDTQYF.

V gene TRBV19 combines with J gene TRBJ2-7, with D possibly being TRBD1 or TRBD2 (6 bases each). Germline V gene sequence: CDR1 LNHDA, CDR2 SQIVND (reference sequence). Trimming took off 5 bases at V and 4 bases at J, with 21 bases between the two ends. The CDR3 is 16 amino acids. This CDR3 reads CASSPPSERGVYEQYF. CDR3 DNA: TGTGCCAGTAGTCCTCCCTCTGAAAGGGGGGTTTACGAGCAGTACTTC.

The gene calls are TRBV2 and TRBJ1-6; no clear D gene. Germline V gives CDR1 SNHLY, CDR2 FYNNEI. Between the trimmed V and J ends, which lost 7 bases and 8 bases, there was a span of 9 bases. The CDR3 consists of 12 residues. CDR3: CASNRFDSPLHF. CDR3 coding DNA: TGTGCCAGCAACCGGTTCGATTCACCCCTCCACTTT.

The chain couples TRBV7-2 to TRBJ2-7; 9 bases are a match to TRBD1. This CDR3 comprises 14 residues. V lost 3 bases, J lost 4 bases, and 4 bases stayed unmatched. The germline gives CDR1 SGHTA, CDR2 FQGNSA. The CDR3 DNA is TGTGCCAGCAGCTTCACGGGACAGGGTTACGAGCAGTACTTC. Translating gives CASSFTGQGYEQYF.

The chain uses TRBV11-2 and TRBJ2-2; tentative D call: TRBD2 (6 bases). The CDR3 extends over 16 amino acids. V was pared by 3 bases and J by 2 bases, with 13 bases between. Germline V lookup: CDR1 SGHAT, CDR2 FQNNGV. Written as DNA, the CDR3 is TGTGCCAGCAGCTTGGCGGGGCGGGAAAACACCGGGGAGCTGTTTTTT. This encodes CASSLAGRENTGELFF.

V is TRBV28 and J is TRBJ1-2; D call uncertain. Trimming took off 4 bases at V and 5 bases at J, with 5 bases between the two ends. The CDR3 sequence is 11 residues long. CDR1 and CDR2 (germline): MDHEN, SYDVKM. The CDR3 loop is CASSSRYGYTF. In DNA, the CDR3 is TGTGCCAGCAGTTCCCGGTATGGCTACACCTTC.

The chain uses TRBV5-4 and TRBJ2-3; 12 nucleotides agree with TRBD2. V dropped 5 bases and J dropped 4; count of bases not matched to a gene: 5. Germline V gene data show CDR1 as SGHNT and CDR2 as YYREEE (reference sequence). CDR3 size: 15 residues. The CDR3 bases are TGTGCCAGCAGTAAACTAGCGGGGGGCTCAGATACGCAGTATTTT. It specifies CASSKLAGGSDTQYF. Full variable domain (rest looked up from reference TRBV5-4 and TRBJ2-3): ETGVTQSPTHLIKTRGQQVTLRCSSQSGHNTVSWYQQALGQGPQFIFQYYREEENGRGNFPPRFSGLQFPNYSSELNVNALELDDSALYLCASSKLAGGSDTQYFGPGTRLTVL.

The V and J genes are TRBV2 and TRBJ2-2; weak D call: TRBD2 (6 bases). The germline V and J ends were trimmed by 11 bases and 1 base, with 14 bases remaining between them. Per the germline V gene, CDR1 is SNHLY and CDR2 is FYNNEI. The CDR3 runs 14 residues. The CDR3 is CAAQTSQNTGELFF. The CDR3 DNA follows: TGTGCCGCCCAGACTAGTCAGAACACCGGGGAGCTGTTTTTT.